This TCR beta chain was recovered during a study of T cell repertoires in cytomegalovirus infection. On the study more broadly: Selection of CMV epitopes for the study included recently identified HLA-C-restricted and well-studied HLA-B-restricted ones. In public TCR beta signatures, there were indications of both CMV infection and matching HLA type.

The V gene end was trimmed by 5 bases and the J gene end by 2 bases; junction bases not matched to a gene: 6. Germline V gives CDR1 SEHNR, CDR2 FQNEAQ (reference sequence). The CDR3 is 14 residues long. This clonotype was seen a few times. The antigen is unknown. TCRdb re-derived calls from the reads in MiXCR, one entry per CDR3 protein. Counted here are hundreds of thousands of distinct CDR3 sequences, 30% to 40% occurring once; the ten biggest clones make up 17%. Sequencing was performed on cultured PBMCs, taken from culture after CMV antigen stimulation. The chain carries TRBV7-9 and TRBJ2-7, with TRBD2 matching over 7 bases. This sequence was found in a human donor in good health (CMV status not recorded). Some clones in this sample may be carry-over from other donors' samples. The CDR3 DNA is TGTGCCAGCAGCGGGAGCGGGATCCCCTACGAGCAGTACTTC. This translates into CASSGSGIPYEQYF.